This is a list of T cell receptor beta chains from one sample in a study of human T cells and chemical hapten exposure. Each CDR3 protein is one row after TCRdb ran MiXCR on the RACE reads. The data hold under 130,000 distinct CDR3 sequences, with about 11% observed a single time. The sequenced sample was whole blood, obtained in connection with sensitization to the hapten diphenylcyclopropenone (DPC). These receptors were taken from a woman between 40 and 50 years old with alopecia areata. Some clones in this sample may be carry-over from other donors' samples. The CDR3 runs from the conserved cysteine through the conserved F or W. A D gene is named only where the DNA matches it firmly. Not all rows give a size; the values are once, few, many and, for expanded clones, a class.

clone_size	j_call	cdr3_length	v_call	d_call	cdr3_aa	cdr3_nt
.	TRBJ2-6	16	TRBV6-2/TRBV6-3	.	CASSYGPATGANVLTF	TGTGCCAGCAGTTACGGCCCGGCGACTGGGGCCAACGTCCTGACTTTC
few	TRBJ1-6	16	TRBV4-2	.	CASSLLRHRNDSPLHF	TGTGCCAGCAGCCTCCTCAGGCACCGGAATGATTCACCCCTCCACTTT
.	TRBJ2-3	17	TRBV6-2/TRBV6-3	TRBD2	CASSYSTSVGYTDTQYF	TGTGCCAGCAGTTACTCGACTAGCGTTGGGTACACAGATACGCAGTATTTT
once	TRBJ2-2	16	TRBV18	TRBD1	CASSGQGRPGTGELFF	TGTGCCAGCTCCGGACAGGGCCGTCCGGGCACCGGGGAGCTGTTTTTT
few	TRBJ1-5	12	TRBV28	.	CASLGATQPQHF	TGTGCCAGCCTGGGGGCGACTCAGCCCCAGCATTTT
.	TRBJ2-7	14	TRBV6-2/TRBV6-3	.	CASSLLASGSKQYF	TGTGCCAGCAGCCTACTAGCCAGCGGTAGTAAGCAGTACTTC
few	TRBJ1-1	14	TRBV27	.	CASSLLGINTEAFF	TGTGCCAGCAGTTTATTAGGGATAAACACTGAAGCTTTCTTT
.	TRBJ1-2	15	TRBV15	.	CATSRSVPGSHGYTF	TGTGCCACCAGCAGAAGTGTCCCGGGGTCGCATGGCTACACCTTC
.	TRBJ2-1	16	TRBV4-2	.	CASSQESGLALNEQFF	TGTGCCAGCAGCCAAGAGTCCGGGCTAGCGCTGAATGAGCAGTTCTTC
.	TRBJ1-1	13	TRBV4-2	.	CASSQDTTTRAFF	TGTGCCAGCAGCCAAGACACCACTACGAGAGCTTTCTTT
many	TRBJ2-1	14	TRBV28	.	CASADVGSYNEQFF	TGTGCCAGCGCTGACGTCGGCTCCTACAATGAGCAGTTCTTC
.	TRBJ1-4	15	TRBV6-5	.	CASSYWEGGNEKLFF	TGTGCCAGCAGTTACTGGGAGGGGGGGAATGAAAAACTGTTTTTT
.	TRBJ1-2	14	TRBV24-1	.	CATSDSALDYGYTF	TGTGCCACCAGTGATTCGGCTCTGGACTATGGCTACACCTTC
few	TRBJ1-2	15	TRBV5-6	.	CASSPRAAGPYGYTF	TGTGCCAGCAGCCCCCGGGCGGCCGGACCCTATGGCTACACCTTC
.	TRBJ2-6	16	TRBV7-9	TRBD1	CASSVQGADGANVLTF	TGTGCCAGCAGCGTACAGGGGGCTGACGGGGCCAACGTCCTGACTTTC
few	TRBJ2-7	14	TRBV23-1	.	CASSTRDIQCEQYF	TGCGCCAGCAGTACCCGGGACATTCAGTGCGAGCAGTACTTC
.	TRBJ2-2	12	TRBV6-2/TRBV6-3	.	CASYDGTGELFF	TGTGCCAGCTACGATGGCACCGGGGAGCTGTTTTTT
many	TRBJ2-1	15	TRBV29-1	.	CSVDAGMGSYNEQFF	TGCAGCGTTGATGCAGGGATGGGCTCCTACAATGAGCAGTTCTTC
.	TRBJ2-3	15	TRBV5-6	.	CASMHFRGGTDTQYF	TGTGCCAGCATGCACTTCAGGGGAGGCACAGATACGCAGTATTTT
many	TRBJ2-3	15	TRBV13	.	CASSPTATSTDTQYF	TGTGCCAGCAGCCCGACTGCGACTAGCACAGATACGCAGTATTTT
many	TRBJ1-4	16	TRBV9	.	CASSRGMAVANEKLFF	TGTGCCAGCAGCAGAGGAATGGCTGTCGCTAATGAAAAACTGTTTTTT
.	TRBJ2-5	13	TRBV6-1	TRBD1	CASSGGQVETQYF	TGTGCCAGCAGTGGGGGACAGGTAGAGACCCAGTACTTC